The 4 T cell receptor beta chains below all came from one sample that was sequenced in a study of blood T cell repertoires in COVID-19 (TCRdb year 2020). The library was prepared using the immunoSEQ multiplex PCR assay. The table was pulled from immuneACCESS by TCRdb, which kept in-frame rearrangements only. Such tables lose some clones; where checked, under half of the loss comes from unresolved V genes, and the rest has no known cause. This sample has more than 25,000 clones in its table, and 85% to 90% of those were observed once. The ten largest clonotypes hold 10% of the sample. The sequenced material came from peripheral blood. The receptors were gathered from a man aged 55-75 years with acute or convalescent COVID-19.

CDR3 sequence: CSVVRGTQETQYF. CDR3 DNA sequence: TGCAGCGTTGTCAGGGGTACTCAAGAGACCCAGTACTTC. The genes are TRBV29-1 and TRBJ2-5, with D possibly matching TRBD1 (6 bases). Germline V gene sequence: CDR1 SQVTM, CDR2 ANQGSEA. Trimming removed 4 bases at V and 2 bases at J, with 11 bases between. This CDR3 has 13 amino acids.

This chain links TRBV28 with TRBJ2-1; the match to TRBD1 covers 9 bases. CDR3 size: 15 residues. Unmatched junction bases numbered 7, after V lost 6 bases and J lost 4 bases. In germline, CDR1 is MDHEN, CDR2 SYDVKM. Here the CDR3 DNA reads TGTGCCAGCAGGAGGACAGGGGCAGGTTACAATGAGCAGTTCTTC. The encoded protein is CASRRTGAGYNEQFF.

The rearrangement uses TRBV6-1 and TRBJ1-3; D perhaps matches TRBD1 (6 bases). Germline V CDR1 and CDR2: MNHNS, SASEGT. The CDR3 sequence is 16 residues long. Trimming shortened V by 1 base and J by 2 bases, and 12 bases separated the two germline ends. In nucleotides, the CDR3 is TGTGCCAGCAGTGAAGGTTGGGGGCGGGCTGGAAACACCATATATTTT. This translates into CASSEGWGRAGNTIYF.

V and J are TRBV6-1 and TRBJ2-7; D possibly corresponds to TRBD2 (5 bases). The CDR3 is 14 residues long. From germline, CDR1 is MNHNS and CDR2 SASEGT. Between the trimmed V and J ends, which lost 2 bases and 4 bases, there was a span of 12 bases. CDR3 sequence reads: CASSESPGVYEQYF. The CDR3, as DNA: TGTGCCAGCAGTGAATCCCCCGGGGTTTACGAGCAGTACTTC.